These T cell receptor beta chains were read from a single sample in a study of blood T cell repertoires in COVID-19. Measured with immunoSEQ multiplex PCR; TCRdb has only the in-frame clones, and not every one. The repertoire includes tens of thousands of clones, roughly 90% of them detected once, and 10% sits in the top ten. The sequenced sample was peripheral blood. Receptors were obtained from a human donor with acute or convalescent COVID-19. The donor label of this sample is uncertain. The CDR3 runs from the conserved cysteine through the conserved F or W. The D gene is left open where the match is weak. Some rows mark clone size as missing; the rest say once, few, many or name a class of expanded clone.

J gene,clone size,V gene,D gene,CDR3 DNA,CDR3 protein
TRBJ1-1,NA,TRBV19,NA,TGTGCCAGTAGTATAGATGCGGTTTACACTGAAGCTTTCTTT,CASSIDAVYTEAFF
TRBJ2-2,NA,TRBV3-1/TRBV3-2,NA,TGTGCCAGCAGCCCGTTCGGGGGAGGTCAAACCGGGGAGCTGTTTTTT,CASSPFGGGQTGELFF
TRBJ2-6,NA,TRBV5-1,TRBD1,TGCGCCAGCAGCTTTCCGGGACAGGGGTCTGGGGCCAACGTCCTGACTTTC,CASSFPGQGSGANVLTF
TRBJ2-1,NA,TRBV10-1,NA,TGCGCCAGCAGTGACTATAATATGGATGAGCAGTTCTTC,CASSDYNMDEQFF
TRBJ1-2,NA,TRBV5-1,NA,TGCGCCAGCAGCTTGGGGCAGGGGCGAACTGGCTACACCTTC,CASSLGQGRTGYTF
TRBJ2-7,NA,TRBV28,TRBD2,TGTGCCAGCAGTCCCTGGGGTAGCGGGCCCTCATACGAGCAGTACTTC,CASSPWGSGPSYEQYF
TRBJ2-1,NA,TRBV7-8,NA,TGTGCCAGCAGCCCAGGAGGCGGAAGCTCCTACAATGAGCAGTTCTTC,CASSPGGGSSYNEQFF
TRBJ1-5,few,TRBV7-9,NA,TGTGCCAGCAGCCCGGGGACTTATAGCAATCAGCCCCAGCATTTT,CASSPGTYSNQPQHF
TRBJ1-5,NA,TRBV28,NA,TGTGCCAGCAGTCGAAGCGGGCCCCAGCATTTT,CASSRSGPQHF
TRBJ2-3,NA,TRBV19,TRBD1,TGTGCCAGTAGTATAGGGGACAGGGGTTGGACAGATACGCAGTATTTT,CASSIGDRGWTDTQYF
TRBJ1-4,NA,TRBV19,TRBD1,TGTGCCAGTAGTAACCGACAGGGCGACTGGGAAAAACTGTTTTTT,CASSNRQGDWEKLFF
TRBJ1-2,once,TRBV7-9,NA,TGTGCCACGAGGAAGGGGGACTATGGCTACACCTTC,CATRKGDYGYTF
TRBJ2-2,once,TRBV3-1/TRBV3-2,TRBD2,TGTGCCAGCAGCTCATGGACTAGCAGGTCGAACACCGGGGAGCTGTTTTTT,CASSSWTSRSNTGELFF
TRBJ1-4,NA,TRBV11-2,NA,TGTGCCAGCAGCTTCCTACCGGGGGGAGGAGTGGGAAAACTGTTTTTT,CASSFLPGGGVGKLFF
TRBJ1-3,NA,TRBV5-1,TRBD1,TGCGCCAGCAGCTTTGACAGGGTCGAGGGAAACACCATATATTTT,CASSFDRVEGNTIYF
TRBJ1-6,NA,TRBV2,NA,TGTGCCAGCAGTCGGGGTTCGGTATGGTCACCCCTCCACTTT,CASSRGSVWSPLHF
TRBJ1-5,few,TRBV5-1,NA,TGCGCCAGCCATTGGAGGGGCGCCAACAATCAGCCCCAGCATTTT,CASHWRGANNQPQHF
TRBJ2-1,NA,TRBV27,TRBD2,TGTGCCAGCAGTTTTTCCCTAGCGGGAGCCTACAATGAGCAGTTCTTC,CASSFSLAGAYNEQFF
TRBJ2-3,NA,TRBV14,TRBD2,TGTGCCAGCAGCCAACACCTTATAGCGGGCTACACAGATACGCAGTATTTT,CASSQHLIAGYTDTQYF
TRBJ1-5,few,TRBV3-1/TRBV3-2,NA,TGTGCCAGCAGCCAAAAGGGGTACCCAGACAATCAGCCCCAGCATTTT,CASSQKGYPDNQPQHF
TRBJ2-3,NA,TRBV28,NA,TGTGCCAGCCAAACCCTGGGGCTCGGAGATACGCAGTATTTT,CASQTLGLGDTQYF
TRBJ1-2,NA,TRBV18,TRBD1,TGTGCCAGCTCATATGGGACAGGGAGGACGACAACTAATGGCTACACCTTC,CASSYGTGRTTTNGYTF
TRBJ1-1,NA,TRBV19,TRBD1,TGTGCCAGTAGTATCGACCCGGGACAGGGGTTCATGAACACTGAAGCTTTCTTT,CASSIDPGQGFMNTEAFF
TRBJ2-4,NA,TRBV10-1,TRBD2,TGCGCCAGCAGTGAGTCGGGTAGCGGGTCCAAAAACATTCAGTACTTC,CASSESGSGSKNIQYF
TRBJ2-3,NA,TRBV7-8,NA,TGTGCCAGCAGCTCGGACAGAGATACGCAGTATTTT,CASSSDRDTQYF
TRBJ1-1,NA,TRBV7-3,TRBD1,TGTGCCAGCAGCTCGGGACAGGGAGACACTGAAGCTTTCTTT,CASSSGQGDTEAFF
TRBJ1-5,NA,TRBV3-1/TRBV3-2,NA,TGTGCCAGCAGCCAGGCCGGGACATCTCAGCCCCAGCATTTT,CASSQAGTSQPQHF
TRBJ1-2,NA,TRBV11-2,NA,TGTGCCAGCAGCTCCAGTCCGGGAGAAAGCGGCTACACCTTC,CASSSSPGESGYTF
TRBJ2-5,NA,TRBV29-1,TRBD1,TGCAGCATCTCGACAGGGGGATCTGAGACCCAGTACTTC,CSISTGGSETQYF
TRBJ1-5,NA,TRBV28,TRBD1,TGTGCCAGCAGGCAGACAGGGGGCGGACAGCCCCAGCATTTT,CASRQTGGGQPQHF
TRBJ2-7,NA,TRBV28,NA,TGTGCCACAGGGCTCTACTACGAGCAGTACTTC,CATGLYYEQYF